Following are 24 T cell receptor beta chains from one sample sequenced in a study of blood T cells in healthy people across ages. Primed by a sample-barcoded 5' primer and a J-beta primer mix, a second PCR proceeded for 7 to 11 cycles. TCRdb used MiXCR to reprocess the 5' RACE reads, holding one entry per CDR3 protein. The profile shows under 850,000 distinct CDR3 sequences, under 40% of them singletons. Input material: blood. Receptors originate from a man aged 18 to 35 in good health.

This rearrangement joins TRBV27 to TRBJ2-3; 9 bases agree with TRBD1. Trimming took 7 bases from V and 4 from J; bases not matched to a gene: 9. CDR1 MNHEY and CDR2 SMNVEV come from the germline V gene (reference sequence). CDR3 length: 15 residues. The CDR3 loop is CASTPTGGSSDTQYF. The DNA of the CDR3 is TGTGCCAGCACCCCGACAGGGGGTAGCTCAGATACGCAGTATTTT.

This clonotype has just a few counts. The chain recombines TRBV7-9 with TRBJ1-2; the match to TRBD1 covers 8 bases. The CDR3 extends over 13 amino acids. CDR1 and CDR2 (germline): SEHNR, FQNEAQ (reference sequence). V was pared by 7 bases and J by 6 bases, with 7 bases of the junction left unmatched. The CDR3 loop is CASTNRQGHGYTF. CDR3 DNA sequence: TGTGCCAGCACCAATCGACAGGGGCATGGCTACACCTTC.

Concerning this clonotype: At one end the junction does not follow the germline gene, possibly because of a read error. The V gene is TRBV4-2, the J gene TRBJ1-4, with D possibly TRBD1 on 6 matching bases. CDR1 and CDR2 from the germline V gene are LGHNA and YNFKEQ. The CDR3 sequence is 17 residues long. CDR3 region: CAGSQPFQGQGNEKLFF. For the CDR3, the DNA is TGTGCCGGCAGCCAACCGTTTCAGGGGCAAGGAAATGAAAAACTGTTTTTT.

This clonotype was seen repeatedly, ten times or more. The genes are TRBV12-3 or TRBV12-4 and TRBJ2-1; possible D gene TRBD1, 5 bases. CDR3 size: 15 residues. Between the trimmed V and J ends, which lost 5 bases and 8 bases, there was a span of 19 bases. CDR3 coding DNA: TGTGCCAGCAGTCCGGACAAGATCCCGACCGATGAGCAGTTCTTC. Translated, it gives CASSPDKIPTDEQFF.

To note about this clonotype: At one end the junction does not follow the germline gene, possibly because of a read error. The rearrangement uses TRBV5-1 and TRBJ1-1; no firm D call. This CDR3 is 15 amino acids long. CDR1 is SGHRS and CDR2 is YFSETQ in the germline V gene. The CDR3 loop reads CASRYGAKMNTEAFF. Here the CDR3 DNA reads TGCGCCAGCCGGTATGGTGCGAAGATGAACACTGAGGCTTTCTTT.

This clonotype occurred a few times. The CDR3 DNA reads as TGTGCCTGGAGTTCACCCCTGCGGGGGAGCTCCTACAATGAGCAGTACTTC. Amino acid sequence: CAWSSPLRGSSYNEQYF. The V gene is TRBV30, the J gene TRBJ2-1; 7 nucleotides align to TRBD2. The J call may be wrong; the DNA end is better matched by TRBJ2-7. The CDR3 has 17 residues. Per the germline V gene, CDR1 is GTSNPN and CDR2 is SVGIG (reference sequence).

Points on this clonotype: At one end the junction does not follow the germline gene, possibly because of a read error. The chain recombines TRBV12-3 or TRBV12-4 with TRBJ1-1, with no clear D. There are 17 residues in the CDR3. CDR3 sequence (DNA): TGTGCCAGCAGTTTAGATGGTTGGGAGGGATCGTACACTGCAGCTTTCTTT. This codes for CASSLDGWEGSYTAAFF.

This clonotype showed up just a few times. V and J are TRBV7-9 and TRBJ1-1; no clear D. Germline V lookup: CDR1 SEHNR, CDR2 FQNEAQ (reference sequence). Trimming removed 5 bases at V and 0 bases at J, with 19 bases between. The CDR3 loop spans 17 amino acids. CDR3 sequence: CASSIPLTNSMNTEAFF. CDR3 in DNA: TGTGCCAGCAGCATTCCCTTGACCAATTCCATGAACACTGAAGCTTTCTTT.

This clonotype was picked up many times. The CDR3 sequence is CSARKGGNKDTQYF. The CDR3 DNA follows: TGCAGTGCTAGAAAGGGGGGAAACAAGGATACGCAGTATTTT. V usage is TRBV20-1 and J usage is TRBJ2-3; D tentatively fits TRBD1 or TRBD2 (6 bases each). The CDR3 has 14 residues. Trimming left V 2 bases short and J 6 bases short, with 15 bases between. Germline CDR1 and CDR2: DFQATT and SNEGSKA (reference sequence).

About this clonotype: This could be a read error, since a much larger clone is one nucleotide away. This chain links TRBV9 with TRBJ1-2; D is perhaps TRBD1 (5 bases). Germline CDR1 is SGDLS and CDR2 is YYNGEE. CDR3 size: 16 residues. As DNA, the CDR3 is TGTGCCGGCAGCGTGACTGCTGGGGCCGGGGACTATGGCTACACCTTC. This codes for CAGSVTAGAGDYGYTF.

The chain couples TRBV28 to TRBJ2-1; 9 nucleotides align to TRBD1. The V gene end was trimmed by 5 bases and the J gene end by 3 bases; junction bases not matched to a gene: 8. Per germline, CDR1 MDHEN and CDR2 SYDVKM. The CDR3 has 16 residues. DNA of the CDR3: TGTGCCAGCAGTGGAGCCGACAGGGGGGACTACAATGAGCAGTTCTTC. This gives the protein CASSGADRGDYNEQFF.

This clonotype has ten or more counts. The rearrangement links TRBV20-1 to TRBJ2-1; TRBD2 matches 7 bases. J gave up 2 bases and V 0 bases, and 7 bases lay outside the gene matches. The CDR3 has 16 amino acids. The germline V gene encodes CDR1 DFQATT and CDR2 SNEGSKA (reference sequence). The CDR3 sequence: CSARDTKRGPYNEQFF. CDR3 coding DNA: TGCAGTGCTAGAGATACCAAGCGGGGCCCCTACAATGAGCAGTTCTTC.

This chain uses TRBV4-3 with TRBJ2-5; 8 bases are a match to TRBD1. The assigned J gene may be wrong: the sequence end matches TRBJ2-7 better. CDR3 length equals 13 residues. The germline V gene has CDR1 LGHNA and CDR2 YSLEER. The CDR3 DNA reads TGCGCCAGCAGCCAAGAGACAGGGGTCGAGCAGTACTTC. It is translated as CASSQETGVEQYF.

The rearrangement joins TRBV4-1 to TRBJ1-5; D is uncertain. CDR3 length equals 13 residues. The germline CDR1 and CDR2 sequences are MGHRA and YSYEKL. Trimming left V 1 base short and J 6 bases short, with 7 bases between. In DNA, the CDR3 is TGCGCCAGCAGCCAAGTAGAGAGTCAGCCCCAGCATTTT. Protein: CASSQVESQPQHF.

The rearrangement joins TRBV6-2 or TRBV6-3 to TRBJ1-6; weak D call: TRBD1 (6 bases). This CDR3 has 13 residues. V was shortened by 7 bases and J by 4 bases, with 8 bases between the two germline ends. In germline, CDR1 is MNHEY, CDR2 SVGEGT. The CDR3 coding sequence is TGTGCCAGCAAGACAGGATATAATTCACCCCTCCACTTT. This codes for CASKTGYNSPLHF.

This chain uses TRBV2 with TRBJ1-1; possibly TRBD1 for D (6 bases). Germline values: CDR1 SNHLY, CDR2 FYNNEI. The CDR3 length is 16 residues. V was cut by 6 bases and J by 0 bases, with 17 bases left in between. CDR3 DNA: TGTGCCAGCAGGATCATGACAGGACTCATGAACACTGAAGCTTTCTTT. Its protein product is CASRIMTGLMNTEAFF.

CDR3 sequence reads: CASSQLTPSGGNEQFF. CDR3 coding DNA: TGCGCCAGCAGCCAATTGACCCCTAGCGGGGGCAATGAGCAGTTCTTC. V and J are TRBV4-3 and TRBJ2-1, with 10 nucleotides matching TRBD2. This CDR3 contains 16 residues. Germline lookup yields CDR1 LGHNA and CDR2 YSLEER. J lost 6 bases, V lost 2 bases, and 7 bases had no gene match.

This clonotype was observed at least ten times. The V and J genes are TRBV12-3 or TRBV12-4 and TRBJ1-6; 7 positions agree with TRBD1. The CDR3 is 15 residues long. Losses at the gene ends were 4 bases for V and 5 bases for J; bases not matched to a gene: 5. The CDR3 sequence: CASSSRQGNNSPLHF. In nucleotides, the CDR3 is TGTGCCAGCAGTTCCCGACAGGGAAATAATTCACCCCTCCACTTT.

This clonotype was counted between two and nine times. The chain combines TRBV10-3 with TRBJ1-3, with D possibly TRBD1 on 5 matching bases. Trimming took off 8 bases at V and 2 bases at J, with 10 bases between the two ends. The V gene's germline CDR1 is ENHRY and CDR2 SYGVKD. CDR3 length: 13 amino acids. The CDR3 loop is CAIRMGAGNTIYF. Here the CDR3 DNA reads TGTGCCATCCGTATGGGGGCTGGAAACACCATATATTTT.

This clonotype came up many times. The V gene is TRBV20-1, the J gene TRBJ2-5; the D gene is possibly TRBD1 (6 bases). The end of the DNA fits TRBJ2-7 better, so the J call may be wrong. CDR3 size: 13 residues. CDR1 and CDR2 (germline): DFQATT, SNEGSKA (reference sequence). CDR3 residues: CSARDTGRHEQYF. The CDR3 coding sequence is TGCAGTGCCAGGGATACAGGGCGACACGAGCAGTACTTC.

V usage is TRBV7-2 and J usage is TRBJ2-3; 11 bases are a match to TRBD2. J lost 9 bases, V lost 5 bases, and 13 bases had no gene match. Germline V gene lookup returns CDR1 SGHTA and CDR2 FQGNSA. This CDR3 comprises 16 residues. CDR3 protein: CASSPPSGGWGGTQYF. The CDR3 DNA follows: TGTGCCAGCAGCCCCCCTAGCGGGGGGTGGGGAGGCACGCAGTATTTT. Based on the CDR3 plus reference TRBV7-2 and TRBJ2-3, the full variable domain is GAGVSQSPSNKVTEKGKDVELRCDPISGHTALYWYRQSLGQGLEFLIYFQGNSAPDKSGLPSDRFSAERTGGSVSTLTIQRTQQEDSAVYLCASSPPSGGWGGTQYFGPGTRLTVL.

The CDR3 here is CASSPQREFAETQYF. The CDR3 nucleotides read TGTGCCAGCTCACCACAGCGGGAGTTTGCAGAGACCCAGTACTTC. The chain has TRBV18 and TRBJ2-7; the match to TRBD2 covers 8 bases. The J call may be incorrect, as the DNA end agrees better with TRBJ2-5. The CDR3 consists of 15 residues. CDR1 is KGHSH, CDR2 LQKENI, per germline.

This clonotype came up once. The J gene is TRBJ2-7, the V gene TRBV20-1; 14 positions match TRBD2. The germline V gene encodes CDR1 DFQATT and CDR2 SNEGSKA (reference sequence). After removal of 4 bases from V and 6 bases from J, the junction contained 8 bases not matched to a gene. The CDR3 contains 15 residues. Here the CDR3 reads CSATGLAGGKGEQYF. DNA of the CDR3: TGCAGTGCTACCGGACTAGCGGGGGGTAAAGGCGAGCAGTACTTC.

The chain links TRBV12-3 or TRBV12-4 to TRBJ2-6; a weak D match, TRBD2 (6 bases). The CDR3 runs 16 residues. V was clipped by 2 bases and J by 2 bases, with 10 bases between them. This CDR3 reads CASSLRQRAGANVLTF. Here the CDR3 DNA reads TGTGCCAGCAGTTTACGGCAGCGGGCTGGGGCCAACGTCCTGACTTTC.